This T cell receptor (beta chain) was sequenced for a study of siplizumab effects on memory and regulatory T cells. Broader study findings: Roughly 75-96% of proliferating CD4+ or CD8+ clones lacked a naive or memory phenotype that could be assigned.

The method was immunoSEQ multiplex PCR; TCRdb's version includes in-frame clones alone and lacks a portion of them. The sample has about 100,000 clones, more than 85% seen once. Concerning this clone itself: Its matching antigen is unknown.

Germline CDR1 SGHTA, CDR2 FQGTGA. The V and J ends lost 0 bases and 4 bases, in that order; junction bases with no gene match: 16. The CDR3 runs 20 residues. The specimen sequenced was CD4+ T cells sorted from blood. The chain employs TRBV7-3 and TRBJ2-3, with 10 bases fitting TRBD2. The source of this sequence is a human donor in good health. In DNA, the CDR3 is TGTGCCAGCAGCTTAACCTACGGGCCGCTCAGCGGGGGGGTTGCAGATACGCAGTATTTT. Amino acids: CASSLTYGPLSGGVADTQYF.